What follows are 11 T cell receptor beta chains derived from one specimen sequenced in a study of technical replicates of blood from a few donors. Profiled with immunoSEQ multiplex PCR; TCRdb holds only in-frame clones, not every one. The top ten clones hold approximately 0.22% of a sample with about 84,000 clones, around 93% of them seen once. Material for sequencing was T cells isolated from PBMCs. The receptors were sampled from a human donor in good health.

The chain employs TRBV2 and TRBJ1-5; 9 positions agree with TRBD1. Germline trimming cut 0 bases from V and 2 bases from J; bases unmatched to any gene: 5. The CDR3 sequence is 17 residues long. Germline-derived CDR1 and CDR2 are SNHLY and FYNNEI. DNA of the CDR3: TGTGCCAGCAGTGAAGCGCTCGGGGACAGGGGCAATCAGCCCCAGCATTTT. Encoded protein: CASSEALGDRGNQPQHF.

The chain uses TRBV11-3 and TRBJ2-5, with D tentatively TRBD1 (5 bases). This CDR3 spans 16 amino acids. CDR1 is SGHNT, CDR2 YENEEA, per germline. The V end lost 5 bases, the J end lost 1 base, and 17 bases lay between the germline ends. In nucleotides, the CDR3 is TGTGCCAGCAGCCCCACCAGGTGGGGCGCCCAAGAGACCCAGTACTTC. Protein product: CASSPTRWGAQETQYF.

The chain uses TRBV4-2 and TRBJ2-5; D might be TRBD1 (6 bases). Germline-derived CDR1 and CDR2 are LGHNA and YNFKEQ. V was shortened by 6 bases and J by 3 bases, with 23 bases between the two germline ends. This CDR3 region has 17 residues. The CDR3 DNA sequence: TGTGCCAGCAGTCGTAAATTTACCGGGACAAAAGAAGAGACCCAGTACTTC. It encodes CASSRKFTGTKEETQYF.

The chain has TRBV19 and TRBJ2-7; D is undetermined. This CDR3 spans 14 amino acids. The germline V gene has CDR1 LNHDA and CDR2 SQIVND (reference sequence). The germline V and J ends were trimmed by 5 bases and 2 bases, with 13 bases remaining between them. DNA for the CDR3: TGTGCCAGTAGTCCGCCGAAAACTCCCTACGAGCAGTACTTC. Translated, it gives CASSPPKTPYEQYF.

CDR3 protein: CASSRQVEQETQYF. CDR3 DNA sequence: TGCGCCAGCAGCCGACAGGTTGAGCAAGAGACCCAGTACTTC. The chain joins TRBV4-1 to TRBJ2-5; tentatively, D is TRBD1 (6 bases). Germline V gene data show CDR1 as MGHRA and CDR2 as YSYEKL. The CDR3 length is 14 residues. Trimming took off 4 bases at V and 2 bases at J, with 11 bases between the two ends.

The gene calls are TRBV6-1 and TRBJ2-1; TRBD2 is a possible D gene (6 bases). V was pared by 7 bases and J by 4 bases, with 17 bases between. The CDR3 length is 15 residues. Germline-derived CDR1 and CDR2 are MNHNS and SASEGT. The CDR3 region is CASTRPLALYNEQFF. For the CDR3, the DNA is TGTGCCAGCACCCGGCCACTAGCCCTTTACAATGAGCAGTTCTTC.

This rearrangement joins TRBV28 to TRBJ2-5, with a weak D call TRBD1 (5 bases). There are 15 residues in the CDR3. Trimming shortened V by 6 bases and J by 1 base, and 15 bases separated the two germline ends. Germline values: CDR1 MDHEN, CDR2 SYDVKM. CDR3 amino acids: CASRYLGHLQETQYF. Written as DNA, the CDR3 is TGTGCCAGCAGATATTTAGGACACCTCCAAGAGACCCAGTACTTC.

The chain uses TRBV5-4 and TRBJ1-5, with 8 nucleotides matching TRBD1. This CDR3 has 14 amino acids. V lost 4 bases, J lost 5 bases, and 5 bases stayed unmatched. The germline CDR1 and CDR2 sequences are SGHNT and YYREEE (reference sequence). CDR3 in DNA: TGTGCCAGCAGCATTACAGGGGGGGATCAGCCCCAGCATTTT. Its translation is CASSITGGDQPQHF.

This chain uses TRBV18 with TRBJ2-7; 7 bases match TRBD1. The junction had 4 bases not matched to a gene; V was cut back by 3 bases and J by 2 bases. Germline V gene lookup returns CDR1 KGHSH and CDR2 LQKENI. CDR3 length equals 14 residues. CDR3 in DNA: TGTGCCAGCTCACCCGGGACAGAGACCTACGAGCAGTACTTC. Translation: CASSPGTETYEQYF.

This chain uses TRBV2 with TRBJ1-1; 7 bases line up with TRBD1. V was clipped by 4 bases and J by 1 base; unmatched bases: 9. Germline CDR1 is SNHLY and CDR2 is FYNNEI. This CDR3 contains 16 residues. CDR3 bases: TGTGCCAGCAGTGTTACCCAGACAGGGCCGAACACTGAAGCTTTCTTT. Translating it yields CASSVTQTGPNTEAFF.

The J gene is TRBJ1-4, the V gene TRBV11-3; no firm D call. The CDR3 has 13 residues. V was clipped by 5 bases and J by 0 bases, with 4 bases between them. Per the germline V gene, CDR1 is SGHNT and CDR2 is YENEEA. CDR3 nucleotide sequence: TGTGCCAGCAGCAGCGCAACTAATGAAAAACTGTTTTTT. It yields the protein CASSSATNEKLFF.